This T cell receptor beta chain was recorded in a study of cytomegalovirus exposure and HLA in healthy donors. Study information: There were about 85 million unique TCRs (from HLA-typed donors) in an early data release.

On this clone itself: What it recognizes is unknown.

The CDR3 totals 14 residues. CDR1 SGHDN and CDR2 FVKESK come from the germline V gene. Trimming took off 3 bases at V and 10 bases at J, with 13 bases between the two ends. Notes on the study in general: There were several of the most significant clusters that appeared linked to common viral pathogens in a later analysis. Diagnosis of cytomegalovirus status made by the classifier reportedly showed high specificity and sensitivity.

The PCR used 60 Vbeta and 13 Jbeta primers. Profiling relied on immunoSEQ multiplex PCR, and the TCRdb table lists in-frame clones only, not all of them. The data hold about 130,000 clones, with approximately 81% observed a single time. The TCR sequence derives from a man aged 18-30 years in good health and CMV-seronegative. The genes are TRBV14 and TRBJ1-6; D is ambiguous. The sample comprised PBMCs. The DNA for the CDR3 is TGTGCCAGCAGCCATGGACTTCCCACCTCACCCCTCCACTTT. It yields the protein CASSHGLPTSPLHF.